This T cell receptor (beta chain) was retrieved from a study of blood T cells in healthy people across ages. General study results and limits: When one million T cells were used, diversity estimates were thought to be underestimates. Strong correlation linked observed beta diversity and percent naive T cells.

Primed by a sample-barcoded 5' primer and a J-beta primer mix, a second PCR proceeded for about 6 to 12 cycles. MiXCR, run by TCRdb on the 5' RACE reads, gives a single entry per CDR3 protein. The sample holds 1.5 million to 2 million distinct CDR3 sequences, approximately 39% seen once. Remarks on this clonotype: Its antigen is not identified.

Sequenced material: blood. The origin of this receptor is a human donor in good health.

The CDR3, as DNA: TGTGCCAGCAGCTTAACTAGCGGGGGCTCCCACCGATACAATGAGCAGTACTTC. It specifies CASSLTSGGSHRYNEQYF. V gene TRBV7-3 combines with J gene TRBJ2-1; 9 positions agree with TRBD2. The closer fit of TRBJ2-7 to the DNA end suggests the J call may be wrong. The CDR3 runs 18 residues. Germline V lookup: CDR1 SGHTA, CDR2 FQGTGA.